One and the same sample provided the 25 T cell receptor beta chains below, sequenced in a study of beta chain features in type 1 diabetes. Overall study findings and caveats: Among all four CD4+ subsets, Type 1 diabetes patients had TCRB CDR3s that were moderately but significantly shorter.

No antigens are known for them. Sequencing targeted expressed TCRB transcripts, as all isolated RNA had been reverse transcribed. Method: immunoSEQ multiplex PCR; TCRdb's copy keeps in-frame clones and lacks some. Among roughly 290,000 clones listed, 14% to 15% were seen once. Sequenced: naive CD4+ T cells from blood. The receptors were sampled from a man aged 18 to 29 with type 1 diabetes.

The chain has TRBV19 and TRBJ2-7; D unresolved. The CDR3 contains 12 residues. V lost 5 bases to trimming and J lost 3 bases, with 8 bases between them. Germline V gene sequence: CDR1 LNHDA, CDR2 SQIVND (reference sequence). The CDR3 DNA is TGTGCCAGTAGTTGGCATAACTACGAGCAGTACTTC. It translates to CASSWHNYEQYF.

CDR3 in amino acids: CAWEPGHPAGAFF. CDR3 sequence (DNA): TGTGCCTGGGAGCCGGGACACCCCGCGGGAGCTTTCTTT. The V and J genes are TRBV30 and TRBJ1-1; a weak D match, TRBD1 (6 bases). Germline-derived CDR1 and CDR2 are GTSNPN and SVGIG (reference sequence). V dropped 5 bases and J dropped 10 bases, with 20 bases sitting between them. This CDR3 has 13 residues.

This clone was found a few times. The chain joins TRBV27 to TRBJ1-6; 10 nucleotides line up with TRBD1. The ends lost 8 bases at V and 10 bases at J; junction bases unmatched: 5. Germline CDR1 is MNHEY and CDR2 is SMNVEV (reference sequence). The CDR3 contains 13 residues. CDR3 protein: CASRLTGGSPLHF. DNA for the CDR3: TGTGCCAGCCGACTGACAGGGGGCTCACCCCTCCACTTT.

The chain combines TRBV18 with TRBJ2-5; 7 positions match TRBD1. CDR3 length equals 15 residues. Germline V gene data show CDR1 as KGHSH and CDR2 as LQKENI. J was trimmed by 0 bases and V by 3 bases; bases with no gene match: 4. CDR3 in amino acids: CASSPGQLYQETQYF. The CDR3 region has the DNA TGTGCCAGCTCACCGGGACAGCTGTACCAAGAGACCCAGTACTTC.

V is TRBV27 and J is TRBJ2-7; 7 nucleotides match TRBD2. V lost 8 bases to trimming and J lost 2 bases; unmatched junction nucleotides: 6. This CDR3 is 13 amino acids long. Germline V gives CDR1 MNHEY, CDR2 SMNVEV (reference sequence). CDR3 in amino acids: CASLLTSPYEQYF. The CDR3 DNA follows: TGTGCCAGCCTATTGACTAGCCCCTACGAGCAGTACTTC.

This clone was seen a few times. This rearrangement joins TRBV28 to TRBJ2-7, with TRBD2 matching over 9 bases. The V and J ends lost 6 bases and 9 bases, in that order; junction bases with no gene match: 6. The CDR3 covers 12 residues. Germline assignment: CDR1 MDHEN and CDR2 SYDVKM. This chain's CDR3 is CASRVAGEVQYF. The DNA of the CDR3 is TGTGCCAGCAGGGTAGCGGGAGAAGTGCAGTACTTC.

The chain has TRBV7-6 and TRBJ1-1; 10 nucleotides agree with TRBD1. Germline loops: CDR1 SGHVS, CDR2 FNYEAQ. Trimming at V came to 4 bases and at J to 4 bases, leaving 6 bases not matched to a gene. There are 15 residues in the CDR3. Written as DNA, the CDR3 is TGTGCCAGCAGCTCACGGGACAGGGGTGGCACTGAAGCTTTCTTT. This sequence encodes CASSSRDRGGTEAFF.

This clone was seen a few times. This chain joins TRBV5-6 and TRBJ2-5; 8 positions agree with TRBD1. The CDR3 is 14 amino acids. CDR1 and CDR2 from the germline V gene are SGHDT and YYEEEE. Unmatched junction bases numbered 14, after V lost 7 bases and J lost 9 bases. The CDR3 coding sequence is TGTGCCAGCTCATACCGGGACAGGACGCTTTCCCAGTACTTC. Protein product: CASSYRDRTLSQYF.

In its sample, this clone was seen a few times. The chain carries TRBV27 and TRBJ1-4; D unresolved. The CDR3 is made up of 14 amino acids. CDR1 and CDR2 from the germline V gene are MNHEY and SMNVEV (reference sequence). V was pared by 5 bases and J by 0 bases, with 7 bases between. In DNA, the CDR3 is TGTGCCAGCAGTCCCGGGACAACTAATGAAAAACTGTTTTTT. Translation gives CASSPGTTNEKLFF.

This clone showed up just a few times. This rearrangement joins TRBV29-1 to TRBJ2-1; 7 bases map to TRBD1. The J segment lost 7 bases and the V segment lost 6 bases, leaving 12 bases of the junction unmatched. The CDR3 spans 14 residues. Germline CDR1 SQVTM, CDR2 ANQGSEA. The CDR3 here is CSVEKGGAGNEQFF. The CDR3 coding sequence is TGCAGCGTCGAAAAAGGGGGCGCAGGGAATGAGCAGTTCTTC.

The chain couples TRBV5-1 to TRBJ2-7; 11 nucleotides line up with TRBD2. The junction had 5 bases not matched to a gene; V was cut back by 4 bases and J by 5 bases. CDR3 size: 14 residues. Looked up from germline, CDR1 is SGHRS and CDR2 is YFSETQ. The CDR3 spells CASSPGTSGNEQYF. CDR3 bases: TGCGCCAGCAGCCCAGGGACTAGCGGAAACGAGCAGTACTTC.

This clone was counted a few times. The genes are TRBV7-2 and TRBJ2-7; 12 positions match TRBD1. Unmatched junction bases numbered 3, after V lost 5 bases and J lost 1 base. Germline CDR1 is SGHTA and CDR2 is FQGNSA. The length of the CDR3 is 15 residues. CDR3 residues: CASSKGQGASYEQYF. CDR3 nucleotides: TGTGCCAGCAGCAAGGGACAGGGGGCGTCCTACGAGCAGTACTTC.

This clone was seen a few times. J is TRBJ2-7 and V is TRBV2, with 8 nucleotides matching TRBD2. The CDR3 runs to 13 residues. J was trimmed by 4 bases and V by 7 bases; bases with no gene match: 6. The germline CDR1 and CDR2 sequences are SNHLY and FYNNEI. The CDR3 spells CASTTSGPYEQYF. For the CDR3, the DNA is TGTGCCAGCACTACTAGCGGACCTTACGAGCAGTACTTC.

The chain employs TRBV6-6 and TRBJ2-5; 7 nucleotides line up with TRBD1. Germline V lookup: CDR1 MNHNY, CDR2 SVGAGI (reference sequence). V was pared by 6 bases and J by 7 bases, with 8 bases of the junction left unmatched. This CDR3 comprises 13 residues. The CDR3 DNA reads as TGTGCCAGCAGACCACAGGGGATCGGGACCCAGTACTTC. Encoded protein: CASRPQGIGTQYF.

The chain couples TRBV29-1 to TRBJ2-2, with TRBD1 matching 9 bases. The germline V gene encodes CDR1 SQVTM and CDR2 ANQGSEA. The CDR3 contains 14 residues. V trimming: 5 bases; J trimming: 4 bases; junction bases outside the gene matches: 5. The CDR3 reads CSVQQGAGTGELFF. In nucleotides, the CDR3 is TGCAGCGTTCAACAGGGGGCGGGCACCGGGGAGCTGTTTTTT.

The V gene is TRBV4-1, the J gene TRBJ2-5; 7 positions agree with TRBD1. The V gene end was trimmed by 0 bases and the J gene end by 1 base; junction bases not matched to a gene: 5. The CDR3 runs to 16 residues. The V gene's germline CDR1 is MGHRA and CDR2 YSYEKL. The CDR3 reads CASSQDGQGVQETQYF. The CDR3 region has the DNA TGCGCCAGCAGCCAAGATGGGCAGGGGGTCCAAGAGACCCAGTACTTC.

The genes are TRBV7-9 and TRBJ2-1; D perhaps matches TRBD2 (7 bases). The CDR3 loop spans 15 amino acids. The germline V gene encodes CDR1 SEHNR and CDR2 FQNEAQ (reference sequence). V lost 5 bases and J lost 5, with 16 bases in between. The CDR3 protein is CASSVRGPSNNEQFF. The CDR3 DNA reads as TGTGCCAGCAGCGTGCGGGGGCCATCGAACAATGAGCAGTTCTTC.

This clone was recorded a few times. J is TRBJ2-2 and V is TRBV29-1; possibly TRBD1 for D (6 bases). The V gene's germline CDR1 is SQVTM and CDR2 ANQGSEA. This CDR3 spans 12 amino acids. With 4 bases removed from V and 4 bases from J, the gap between germline ends came to 7 bases. This chain's CDR3 is CSVGRGTGELFF. The CDR3 DNA reads TGCAGCGTTGGCAGGGGCACCGGGGAGCTGTTTTTT.

The V call is TRBV7-8, the J call TRBJ1-4, with 9 nucleotides matching TRBD1. CDR3 length: 15 amino acids. The ends lost 1 base at V and 8 bases at J; junction bases unmatched: 5. Germline assignment: CDR1 SGHVS and CDR2 FQNEAQ. The CDR3 protein is CASSLVVGTGEKLFF. The CDR3 DNA follows: TGTGCCAGCAGCTTAGTCGTCGGGACAGGGGAAAAACTGTTTTTT. Supplemented by reference TRBV7-8 and TRBJ1-4, the full variable domain reads GAGVSQSPRYKVAKRGQDVALRCDPISGHVSLFWYQQALGQGPEFLTYFQNEAQLDKSGLPSDRFFAERPEGSVSTLKIQRTQQEDSAVYLCASSLVVGTGEKLFFGSGTQLSVL.

The gene calls are TRBV11-2 and TRBJ2-3; the match to TRBD2 covers 9 bases. The V segment lost 1 base and the J segment 5 bases; nucleotides outside the gene matches: 10. Germline CDR1 reads SGHAT; CDR2 reads FQNNGV. This CDR3 is 17 amino acids long. As DNA, the CDR3 is TGTGCCAGCAGCTTAGCGATCACGGGACTAGCTGGAGATACGCAGTATTTT. Translation gives CASSLAITGLAGDTQYF.

The chain joins TRBV6-1 to TRBJ2-5; 7 bases are a match to TRBD1. The CDR3 is 14 residues long. The junction had 8 bases not matched to a gene; V was cut back by 5 bases and J by 5 bases. CDR1 MNHNS and CDR2 SASEGT come from the germline V gene. CDR3 bases: TGTGCCAGCAGTAAGGGACAGCGAGGGGAGACCCAGTACTTC. It encodes CASSKGQRGETQYF.

This clone was picked up a small number of times. V gene TRBV2 combines with J gene TRBJ2-3; D gene uncertain. Trimming removed 1 base at V and 3 bases at J, with 5 bases between. The CDR3 is made up of 13 amino acids. In germline, CDR1 is SNHLY, CDR2 FYNNEI. CDR3 protein: CASSEGQTDTQYF. DNA of the CDR3: TGTGCCAGCAGTGAAGGCCAGACAGATACGCAGTATTTT. The full variable domain, in which reference TRBV2 and TRBJ2-3 provide the parts outside the CDR3, is EPEVTQTPSHQVTQMGQEVILRCVPISNHLYFYWYRQILGQKVEFLVSFYNNEISEKSEIFDDQFSVERPDGSNFTLKIRSTKLEDSAMYFCASSEGQTDTQYFGPGTRLTVL.

The sample holds one count of this clone. CDR3 DNA: TGTGCCAGCAGTAATGGGACAGGGTTCTTTCAGCCCCAGCATTTT. Protein: CASSNGTGFFQPQHF. V gene TRBV2 combines with J gene TRBJ1-5, with TRBD1 matching over 9 bases. Germline V gives CDR1 SNHLY, CDR2 FYNNEI. The CDR3 has 15 amino acids. After removal of 5 bases from V and 6 bases from J, the junction contained 8 bases not matched to a gene.

Points on this clone: Different DNA sequences within this sample yield the same CDR3. The chain joins TRBV30 to TRBJ2-7, with D tentatively TRBD2 (6 bases). The V gene's germline CDR1 is GTSNPN and CDR2 SVGIG (reference sequence). The CDR3 has 12 amino acids. V was pared by 2 bases and J by 3 bases, with 8 bases between. The chain's CDR3 is CAWSRGGYEQYF. The CDR3 region has the DNA TGTGCCTGGAGTAGGGGAGGCTACGAGCAGTACTTC.

The chain is built from TRBV7-2 and TRBJ2-7; 7 bases are a match to TRBD2. The CDR3 runs 14 residues. Germline CDR1 reads SGHTA; CDR2 reads FQGNSA. J lost 3 bases, V lost 5 bases, and 7 bases had no gene match. This chain's CDR3 is CASSLVGGGYEQYF. The CDR3 DNA is TGTGCCAGCAGCCTAGTTGGCGGGGGCTACGAGCAGTACTTC.